This T cell receptor (beta chain) derives from a study of blood T cell repertoires in COVID-19. The wider study: The study drew acute and convalescent COVID-19 samples from the United States, Italy and Spain. Sample material is recorded as cDNA or gDNA derived from T cells, B-cell-depleted T cells, or PBMCs.

This clone came up once. In the study's own analysis: Amplification from reference gene primers served as the basis for estimated nucleated cell counts. The table came from immunoSEQ multiplex PCR; TCRdb's copy has only in-frame clones and leaves some out. That table gives V, J and clone size, and the DNA gave D and trimming. The sample holds roughly 71,000 clones, 80% to 85% seen once. The germline CDR1 and CDR2 sequences are MNHEY and SMNVEV (reference sequence). This CDR3 is 17 amino acids long. Trimming at V came to 4 bases and at J to 3 bases, leaving 5 bases not matched to a gene. The clonotype comes from a middle-aged man with active COVID-19. The sample comprised peripheral blood. The rearrangement uses TRBV27 and TRBJ2-3; 15 bases align to TRBD2. The CDR3 DNA sequence: TGTGCCAGCAGTTGGACTAGCGGGGGGGCGAGAACAGATACGCAGTATTTT. Translating gives CASSWTSGGARTDTQYF.